This T cell receptor (beta chain) was identified during a study of CD8 T cells in ankylosing spondylitis. Study-wide results and limits: Enrichment of disease-linked clones was reportedly significant in matched ankylosing spondylitis synovial fluid.

CDR3 length: 11 amino acids. Germline CDR1 SGHVS, CDR2 FQNEAQ. With V trimmed by 5 bases and J by 7 bases, 2 bases remained unmatched. TCRdb re-analysed the 5' RACE reads in MiXCR, keeping a single row per CDR3 protein. The repertoire consists of under 55,000 distinct CDR3 sequences, with 6.5% to 9% occurring once and the leading ten covering around 8.7%. This clonotype has ten or more counts. Its target is unknown. The specimen was blood, either unsorted or a sorted T cell fraction (not recorded which). The V call is TRBV7-8, the J call TRBJ2-7; TRBD1 agrees at 7 bases. The sequence was obtained from a female donor with ankylosing spondylitis or in good health (not recorded which). CDR3 loop: CASSPGGEQYF. The CDR3 DNA follows: TGTGCCAGCAGCCCAGGGGGAGAGCAGTACTTC.